The sequence of this T cell receptor beta chain was determined in a study of glioma-infiltrating T cells. Study-level points and caveats: Very few CDR3 sequences were shared between tissue and blood. Tissue-blood divergence was below expectation in non-neoplastic patients, above in gliomas.

With respect to this clonotype: Its antigen is still unknown.

The germline CDR1 and CDR2 sequences are SNHLY and FYNNEI. The length of the CDR3 is 14 residues. Trimming cost V 6 bases and J 1 base; bases outside gene matches: 5. Using RNA template, CDR3s of TCR alpha and beta were amplified with iRepertoire arm-PCR. TCRdb recomputed calls from the multiplex PCR reads with MiXCR, one row per CDR3 protein. The sample carries 93,000 or so distinct CDR3 sequences, around 30% recorded once. This sequence was found in a human donor with low-grade glioma or glioblastoma, undergoing nonglioma brain surgery, or in good health (not recorded which). The chain combines TRBV2 with TRBJ2-5; TRBD2 matches at 7 bases. The sequencing sample was made of glioma tissue, nonneoplastic brain tissue, or PBMCs (not recorded which). CDR3 DNA: TGTGCCAGCAGCGCCGGGGGGACCCAAGAGACCCAGTACTTC. Translating gives CASSAGGTQETQYF.